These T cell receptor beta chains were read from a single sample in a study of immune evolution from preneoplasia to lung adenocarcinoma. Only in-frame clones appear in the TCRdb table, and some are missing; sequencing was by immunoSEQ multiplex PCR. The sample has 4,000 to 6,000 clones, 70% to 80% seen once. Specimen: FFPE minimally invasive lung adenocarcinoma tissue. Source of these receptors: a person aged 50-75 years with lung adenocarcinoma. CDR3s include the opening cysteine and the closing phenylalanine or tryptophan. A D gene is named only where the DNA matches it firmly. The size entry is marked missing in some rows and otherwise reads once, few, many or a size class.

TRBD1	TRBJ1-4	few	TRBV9	TGTGCCAGCAGTTCCAGGGGGGAGAGAGATGAAAAACTGTTTTTT	CASSSRGERDEKLFF
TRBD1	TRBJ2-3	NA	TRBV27	TGTGCCAGCAGTTCCGACAGGGGTCCCGGCACAGATACGCAGTATTTT	CASSSDRGPGTDTQYF
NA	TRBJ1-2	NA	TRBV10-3	TGTGCCATCAGTGAGCTGAGCGGGAACTATGGCTACACCTTC	CAISELSGNYGYTF
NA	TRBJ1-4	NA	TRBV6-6	TGTGCCAGCAAGGCAGGGAATGAAAAACTGTTTTTT	CASKAGNEKLFF
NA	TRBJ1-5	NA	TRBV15	TGTGCCACCAGCGTGCGCGCGAATCAGCCCCAGCATTTT	CATSVRANQPQHF
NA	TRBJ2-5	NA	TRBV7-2	TGTGCCAGCAGCTTAGAGGGTGCTAGCCTGGAGACCCAGTACTTC	CASSLEGASLETQYF
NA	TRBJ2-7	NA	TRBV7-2	TGTGCCAGCAGCGTCCTGAGCGGCTACGAGCAGTACTTC	CASSVLSGYEQYF
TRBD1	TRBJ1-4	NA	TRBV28	TGTGCCAGCAGTCCGGCCGGGACAGGGAAGGAAAAACTGTTTTTT	CASSPAGTGKEKLFF
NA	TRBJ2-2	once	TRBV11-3	TGTGCCAGCAGCTTAGCAACAGGGAACACCGGGGAGCTGTTTTTT	CASSLATGNTGELFF
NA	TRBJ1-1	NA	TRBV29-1	TGCAGCGGCCGGGACTGGGCTGAAGCTTTCTTT	CSGRDWAEAFF
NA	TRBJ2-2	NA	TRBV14	TGTGCCAGCAGCCAAGTCGGGCCCGGCGGGGAGCTGTTTTTT	CASSQVGPGGELFF
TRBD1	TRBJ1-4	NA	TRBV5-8	TGTGCCAGCAGCTTGGAGGTCGGGACAGATAATGAAAAACTGTTTTTT	CASSLEVGTDNEKLFF
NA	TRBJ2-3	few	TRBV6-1	TGTGCCAGCAGTGAAGTGGGACAAAGAGATACGCAGTATTTT	CASSEVGQRDTQYF
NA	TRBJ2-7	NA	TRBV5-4	TGTGCCAGCAGCAGGGGGTCCTACGAGCAGTACTTC	CASSRGSYEQYF
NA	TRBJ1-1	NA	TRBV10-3	TGTGCCATCACCGAGACAGGCGTCGACACTGAAGCTTTCTTT	CAITETGVDTEAFF
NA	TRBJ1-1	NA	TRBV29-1	TGCAGCGTTGTTCGCGAACTCCTCCTTAACACTGAAGCTTTCTTT	CSVVRELLLNTEAFF
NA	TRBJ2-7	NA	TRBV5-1	TGCGCCAGCAGCTCCCAACAGGGCTACGAGCAGTACTTC	CASSSQQGYEQYF
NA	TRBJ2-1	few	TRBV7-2	TGTGCCAGCAGCCGCTTACGGGCTTCCTGGGATGAGCAGTTCTTC	CASSRLRASWDEQFF
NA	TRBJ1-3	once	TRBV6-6	TGTGCCAGCAGTCCAGGGGGAAACACCATATATTTT	CASSPGGNTIYF
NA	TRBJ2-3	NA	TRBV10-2	TGCGCCACTCAACTAGACGACCACACAGATACGCAGTATTTT	CATQLDDHTDTQYF
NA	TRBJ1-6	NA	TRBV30	TGTGCCTGGAACAGGCCTTACTCACCCCTCCACTTT	CAWNRPYSPLHF
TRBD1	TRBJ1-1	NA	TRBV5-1	TGCGCCAGCAGCTTGGGGACCCAGGGGGCGCAAGCTTTCTTT	CASSLGTQGAQAFF
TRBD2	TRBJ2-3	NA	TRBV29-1	TGCAGCGTTCACGGGACTAGCGTCACAGATACGCAGTATTTT	CSVHGTSVTDTQYF
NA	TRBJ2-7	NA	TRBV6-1	TGTGCCAGCACGACTTCTCCAGGCTACGAGCAGTACTTC	CASTTSPGYEQYF
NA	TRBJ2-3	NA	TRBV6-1	TGTGCCAGCAGTGAGGCGTTCCCAGATACGCAGTATTTT	CASSEAFPDTQYF
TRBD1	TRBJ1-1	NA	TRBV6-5	TGTGCCAGCAACAGGGGCGCGAACACTGAAGCTTTCTTT	CASNRGANTEAFF
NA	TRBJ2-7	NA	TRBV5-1	TGCGCCAGCAGAAACGGACCGTATTACGAGCAGTACTTC	CASRNGPYYEQYF
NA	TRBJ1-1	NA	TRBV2	TGTGCCAGCACCGTGGGGTCGGGCACTGAAGCTTTCTTT	CASTVGSGTEAFF
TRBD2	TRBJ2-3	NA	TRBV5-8	TGTGCCAGCAGCTCGGGACTAGCGGGAGATGATACGCAGTATTTT	CASSSGLAGDDTQYF
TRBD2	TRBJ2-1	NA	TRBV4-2	TGTGCCAGCAGCCATCTTCCGGGGGGAGGGGAGGAGCAGTTCTTC	CASSHLPGGGEEQFF
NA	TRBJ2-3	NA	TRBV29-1	TGCAGCGTTGCTGACTCGTGGAGAACAGATACGCAGTATTTT	CSVADSWRTDTQYF
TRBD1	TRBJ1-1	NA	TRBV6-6	TGTGCCAGCAGCCGTCTGACAGGGGCGAACACTGAAGCTTTCTTT	CASSRLTGANTEAFF
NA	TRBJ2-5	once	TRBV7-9	TGTGCCAGCAGCCGCGTTTCGGGGGAGACCCAGTACTTC	CASSRVSGETQYF
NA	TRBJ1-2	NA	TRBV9	TGTGCCAGCAGCGTAGCCTCGGGGGCGGGGTATGATGGCTACACCTTC	CASSVASGAGYDGYTF
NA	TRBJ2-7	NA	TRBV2	TGTGCCAGCTGGGCGGGGTCGCCCTACGAGCAGTACTTC	CASWAGSPYEQYF
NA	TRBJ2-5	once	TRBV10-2	TGCGCCAGCAGTGAGGTAAAAGAGACCCAGTACTTC	CASSEVKETQYF
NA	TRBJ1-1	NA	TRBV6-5	TGTGCCAGCATCCAGTCACCTGGAGCTTTCTTT	CASIQSPGAFF
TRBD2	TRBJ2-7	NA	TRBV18	TGTGCCAGCTCACCCCCCGGGACTAGTGAGCAGTACTTC	CASSPPGTSEQYF
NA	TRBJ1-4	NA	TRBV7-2	TGTGCCAGCAGTTCACAAGGGGCTTTGGATGAAAAACTGTTTTTT	CASSSQGALDEKLFF
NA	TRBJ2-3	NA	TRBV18	TGTGCCAGCTCACCAACCCAGACGAGCACAGATACGCAGTATTTT	CASSPTQTSTDTQYF
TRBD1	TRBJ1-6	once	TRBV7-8	TGTGCCAGCAGCCCGACAGGGGGCTATAATTCACCCCTCCACTTT	CASSPTGGYNSPLHF
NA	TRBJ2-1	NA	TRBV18	TGTGCCAGCTCACCTGGACTAACCCAAAGGGATGAGCAGTTCTTC	CASSPGLTQRDEQFF
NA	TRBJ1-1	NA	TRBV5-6	TGTGCCAGCAGCCGTCCCGGGGAGGCTGAAGCTTTCTTT	CASSRPGEAEAFF
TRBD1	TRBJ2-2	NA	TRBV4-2	TGTGCCAGCAGCCGTACCGGGACAGGGGACACCGGGGAGCTGTTTTTT	CASSRTGTGDTGELFF
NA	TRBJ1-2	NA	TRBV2	TGTGCCAGCAGTAGAGGGCGGGTGGACTATGGCTACACCTTC	CASSRGRVDYGYTF